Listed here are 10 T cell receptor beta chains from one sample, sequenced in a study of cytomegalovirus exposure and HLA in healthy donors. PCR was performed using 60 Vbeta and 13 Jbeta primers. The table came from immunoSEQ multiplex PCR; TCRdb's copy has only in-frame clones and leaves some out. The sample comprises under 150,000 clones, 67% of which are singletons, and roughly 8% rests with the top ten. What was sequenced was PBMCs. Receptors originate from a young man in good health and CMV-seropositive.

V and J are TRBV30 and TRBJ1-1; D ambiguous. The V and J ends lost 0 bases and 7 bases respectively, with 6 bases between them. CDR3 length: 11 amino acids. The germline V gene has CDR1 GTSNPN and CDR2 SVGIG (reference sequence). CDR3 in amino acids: CAWSVRGEAFF. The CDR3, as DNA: TGTGCCTGGAGTGTACGAGGTGAAGCTTTCTTT. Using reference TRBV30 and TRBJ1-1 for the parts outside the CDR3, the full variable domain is SQTIHQWPATLVQPVGSPLSLECTVEGTSNPNLYWYRQAAGRGLQLLFYSVGIGQISSEVPQNLSASRPQDRQFILSSKKLLLSDSGFYLCAWSVRGEAFFGQGTRLTVV.

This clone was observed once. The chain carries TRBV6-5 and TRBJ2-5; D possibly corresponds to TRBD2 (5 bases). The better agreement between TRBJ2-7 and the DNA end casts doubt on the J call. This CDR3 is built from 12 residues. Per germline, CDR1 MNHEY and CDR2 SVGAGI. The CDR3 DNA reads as TGTGCCAGCAGTACGGGGTCCTACGAGCAGTACTTC. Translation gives CASSTGSYEQYF.

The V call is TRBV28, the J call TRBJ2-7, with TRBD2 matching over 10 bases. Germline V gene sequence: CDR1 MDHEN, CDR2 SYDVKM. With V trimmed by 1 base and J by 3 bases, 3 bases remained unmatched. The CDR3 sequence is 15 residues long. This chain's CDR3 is CASSLSSSGGYEQYF. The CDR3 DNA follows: TGTGCCAGCAGTTTATCCTCTAGCGGGGGCTACGAGCAGTACTTC.

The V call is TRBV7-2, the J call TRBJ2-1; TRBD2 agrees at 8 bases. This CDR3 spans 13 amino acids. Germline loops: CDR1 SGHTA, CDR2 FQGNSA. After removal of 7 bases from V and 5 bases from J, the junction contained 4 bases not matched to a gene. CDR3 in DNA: TGTGCCAGCATAGCGGGGACTGACAATGAGCAGTTCTTC. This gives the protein CASIAGTDNEQFF.

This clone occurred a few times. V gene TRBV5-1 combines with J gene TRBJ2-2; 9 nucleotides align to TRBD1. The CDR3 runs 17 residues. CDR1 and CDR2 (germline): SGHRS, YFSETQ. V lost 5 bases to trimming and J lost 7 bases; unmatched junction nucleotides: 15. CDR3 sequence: CASRSAGTGRFVGELFF. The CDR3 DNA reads TGCGCCAGCAGGTCAGCCGGGACAGGGCGATTTGTCGGGGAGCTGTTTTTT.

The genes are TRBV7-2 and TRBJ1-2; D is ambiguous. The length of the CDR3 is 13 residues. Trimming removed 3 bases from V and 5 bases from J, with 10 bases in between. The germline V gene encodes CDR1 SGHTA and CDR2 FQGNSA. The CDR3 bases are TGTGCCAGCAGCTTCATCCCCCAGTATGGCTACACCTTC. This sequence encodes CASSFIPQYGYTF.

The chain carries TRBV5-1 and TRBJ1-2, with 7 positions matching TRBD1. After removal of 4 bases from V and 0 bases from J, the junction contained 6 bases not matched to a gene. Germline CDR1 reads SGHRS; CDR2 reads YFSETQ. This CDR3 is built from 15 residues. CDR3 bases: TGCGCCAGCAGCCTAGAGGGGACAGCTAACTATGGCTACACCTTC. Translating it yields CASSLEGTANYGYTF.

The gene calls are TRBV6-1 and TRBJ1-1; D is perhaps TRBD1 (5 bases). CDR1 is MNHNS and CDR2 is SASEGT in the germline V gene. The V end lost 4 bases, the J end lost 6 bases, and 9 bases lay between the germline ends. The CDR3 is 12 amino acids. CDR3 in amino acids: CASSVGGAEAFF. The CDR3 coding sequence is TGTGCCAGCAGTGTCGGAGGGGCTGAAGCTTTCTTT.

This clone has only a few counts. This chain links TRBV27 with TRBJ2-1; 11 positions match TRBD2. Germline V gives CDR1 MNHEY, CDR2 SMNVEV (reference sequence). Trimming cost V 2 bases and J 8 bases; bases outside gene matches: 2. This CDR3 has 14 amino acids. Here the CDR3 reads CASSLLAGGYEQFF. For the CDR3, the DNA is TGTGCCAGCAGTTTACTAGCGGGGGGCTATGAGCAGTTCTTC.

In DNA, the CDR3 is TGTGCCAGCAGTGAAGTGCCAGGGGGAGGAAACACCATATATTTT. Protein product: CASSEVPGGGNTIYF. The chain employs TRBV6-1 and TRBJ1-3; 7 bases match TRBD1. V lost 1 base to trimming and J lost 4 bases; unmatched junction nucleotides: 4. The CDR3 consists of 15 residues. Germline V gene data show CDR1 as MNHNS and CDR2 as SASEGT.